A single sample is the source of the 32 T cell receptor beta chains below, sequenced in a study of PD-L1 blockade in urothelial cancer. Time point: peripheral blood 6 weeks after treatment start. Using immunoSEQ multiplex PCR, the repertoire was profiled, and TCRdb retains in-frame clones only, with some absent. This table has 50,000 to 60,000 clones, around 90% appearing once. The material was PBMCs, obtained around atezolizumab (anti-PD-L1) treatment. These receptors all stem from a man aged 55 to 69 with urothelial cancer.

This clone was seen a single time. V usage is TRBV12-5 and J usage is TRBJ2-5; D is undetermined. This CDR3 contains 12 residues. Germline loops: CDR1 LGHNT, CDR2 FRNRAP. Trimming took 3 bases from V and 1 from J, leaving 3 bases between them. The CDR3 region is CASGFIQETQYF. DNA of the CDR3: TGTGCTAGTGGTTTTATCCAAGAGACCCAGTACTTC.

The chain is built from TRBV5-1 and TRBJ2-5; 12 bases are shared with TRBD2. The CDR3 has 16 amino acids. Losses at the gene ends were 5 bases for V and 2 bases for J; bases not matched to a gene: 7. CDR1 SGHRS and CDR2 YFSETQ come from the germline V gene. In DNA form, the CDR3 reads TGCGCCAGCAGGCCGACTAGCGGGGGTCCTCAAGAGACCCAGTACTTC. Protein product: CASRPTSGGPQETQYF.

This chain uses TRBV29-1 with TRBJ2-6, with 8 bases identical to TRBD2. Germline V lookup: CDR1 SQVTM, CDR2 ANQGSEA. CDR3 size: 16 residues. V gave up 4 bases and J gave up 2 bases; unmatched junction bases: 7. As DNA, the CDR3 is TGCAGCGTTGTCCATCTAGCGGGTACTGGGGCCAACGTCCTGACTTTC. It specifies CSVVHLAGTGANVLTF.

The rearrangement links TRBV7-9 to TRBJ1-2; 12 bases align to TRBD1. Germline CDR1 SEHNR, CDR2 FQNEAQ (reference sequence). V lost 6 bases and J lost 4; bases outside the gene matches: 9. This CDR3 is built from 16 residues. The CDR3 reads CASSKGDRGPSYGYTF. In nucleotides, the CDR3 is TGTGCCAGCAGTAAAGGGGACAGGGGGCCGAGCTATGGCTACACCTTC.

The table lists this clone with a count of one. The chain links TRBV4-3 to TRBJ1-2, with 9 bases lining up with TRBD1. The CDR3 has 14 amino acids. The germline CDR1 and CDR2 sequences are LGHNA and YSLEER. V shed 2 bases, J shed 4 bases, and the junction held 2 bases outside the gene matches. CDR3 sequence (DNA): TGCGCCAGCAGCCAAACGGGACAGGGCTATGGCTACACCTTC. Translating it yields CASSQTGQGYGYTF.

This clone was detected once. The chain recombines TRBV29-1 with TRBJ2-4; 7 bases are shared with TRBD2. With 5 bases clipped from V and 0 bases from J, the junction kept 10 bases outside the gene matches. The CDR3 is made up of 16 amino acids. The germline gives CDR1 SQVTM, CDR2 ANQGSEA. The CDR3 DNA is TGCAGCGTTCAGGCTAGCGGATACATAGCCAAAAACATTCAGTACTTC. Translating it yields CSVQASGYIAKNIQYF.

The V call is TRBV7-9, the J call TRBJ1-4; 8 bases are a match to TRBD1. CDR3 size: 18 residues. Trimming took 5 bases from V and 1 from J; bases not matched to a gene: 12. Germline lookup yields CDR1 SEHNR and CDR2 FQNEAQ (reference sequence). The CDR3 nucleotides read TGTGCCAGCAGCACCCCTAGAGACAGGGGACGAACTAATGAAAAACTGTTTTTT. This codes for CASSTPRDRGRTNEKLFF.

The V call is TRBV5-1, the J call TRBJ2-3; D is possibly TRBD2 (5 bases). The germline V and J ends were trimmed by 7 bases and 1 base, with 10 bases remaining between them. The germline CDR1 and CDR2 sequences are SGHRS and YFSETQ. There are 13 residues in the CDR3. CDR3 sequence: CASSGSRTDTQYF. CDR3 in DNA: TGCGCCAGCTCGGGATCTCGCACAGATACGCAGTATTTT.

In its sample, this clone was seen once. The genes are TRBV6-6 and TRBJ1-3, with D possibly matching TRBD1 (5 bases). V was cut by 4 bases and J by 0 bases, with 7 bases left in between. The CDR3 length is 14 residues. In germline, CDR1 is MNHNY, CDR2 SVGAGI (reference sequence). The CDR3 sequence is CASSFDSSGNTIYF. DNA of the CDR3: TGTGCCAGCAGTTTCGACAGCTCTGGAAACACCATATATTTT.

The V and J genes are TRBV11-3 and TRBJ2-3; TRBD2 aligns across 9 bases. The germline CDR1 and CDR2 sequences are SGHNT and YENEEA. The CDR3 totals 18 residues. J lost 2 bases, V lost 1 base, and 10 bases had no gene match. The CDR3 is CASSLVSAGGPHTDTQYF. CDR3 nucleotide sequence: TGTGCCAGCAGCTTAGTGTCGGCGGGAGGGCCTCACACAGATACGCAGTATTTT.

The V and J genes are TRBV5-1 and TRBJ2-3, with 15 bases identical to TRBD2. CDR3 length: 19 amino acids. CDR1 and CDR2 from the germline V gene are SGHRS and YFSETQ. V lost 1 base and J lost 5; bases outside the gene matches: 11. CDR3 sequence: CASSLRGLAGGRLRDTQYF. The DNA for the CDR3 is TGCGCCAGCAGCTTGAGGGGACTAGCGGGAGGTCGGTTGAGAGATACGCAGTATTTT.

V usage is TRBV9 and J usage is TRBJ1-4, with 8 bases matching TRBD1. CDR1 SGDLS and CDR2 YYNGEE come from the germline V gene. V trimming: 4 bases; J trimming: 7 bases; junction bases outside the gene matches: 9. CDR3 length equals 15 residues. The chain's CDR3 is CASSPDRDWSEKLFF. CDR3 coding DNA: TGTGCCAGCAGCCCGGACAGGGATTGGAGTGAAAAACTGTTTTTT.

The chain links TRBV14 to TRBJ2-6; the D gene is possibly TRBD1 (5 bases). V lost 2 bases to trimming and J lost 13 bases, with 18 bases between them. The CDR3 contains 15 residues. The germline CDR1 and CDR2 sequences are SGHDN and FVKESK. The CDR3 sequence is CASSQYLAGPSVLTF. As DNA, the CDR3 is TGTGCCAGCAGCCAATACTTGGCAGGGCCCAGTGTCCTGACTTTC. Filled out from reference TRBV14 and TRBJ2-6, the complete variable domain reads EAGVTQFPSHSVIEKGQTVTLRCDPISGHDNLYWYRRVMGKEIKFLLHFVKESKQDESGMPNNRFLAERTGGTYSTLKVQPAELEDSGVYFCASSQYLAGPSVLTFGAGSRLTVL.

The chain joins TRBV11-3 to TRBJ2-7; TRBD2 is a possible D gene (5 bases). V lost 4 bases and J lost 3, with 10 bases in between. From germline, CDR1 is SGHNT and CDR2 YENEEA. The CDR3 spans 13 residues. The CDR3 loop reads CASSSRGSYEQYF. CDR3 in DNA: TGTGCCAGCAGCTCCCGTGGGAGCTACGAGCAGTACTTC.

The V and J genes are TRBV5-1 and TRBJ2-1; 7 positions match TRBD2. The germline gives CDR1 SGHRS, CDR2 YFSETQ. The CDR3 length is 16 residues. After removal of 0 bases from V and 3 bases from J, the junction contained 6 bases not matched to a gene. The chain's CDR3 is CASSLGGSLVYNEQFF. The CDR3, as DNA: TGCGCCAGCAGCTTGGGCGGGAGTTTGGTCTACAATGAGCAGTTCTTC.

The chain links TRBV28 to TRBJ2-7; TRBD2 might be the D (6 bases). Germline V gene data show CDR1 as MDHEN and CDR2 as SYDVKM. The CDR3 sequence is 17 residues long. V was pared by 5 bases and J by 1 base, with 21 bases between. The CDR3 loop is CASSPGPHREKSYEQYF. The CDR3 nucleotides are TGTGCCAGCAGTCCCGGTCCCCACCGGGAGAAGTCCTACGAGCAGTACTTC.

CDR3 coding DNA: TGTGCCAGCAGCTTGATGGGCCAATCGAACACTGAAGCTTTCTTT. It encodes CASSLMGQSNTEAFF. The genes are TRBV5-5 and TRBJ1-1; no definite D call. Germline V gene data show CDR1 as SGHKS and CDR2 as YYEKEE (reference sequence). V was clipped by 1 base and J by 1 base, with 11 bases between them. This CDR3 is 15 amino acids long.

The V gene is TRBV7-9, the J gene TRBJ2-4, with 7 bases that match TRBD2. Per germline, CDR1 SEHNR and CDR2 FQNEAQ (reference sequence). J lost 0 bases, V lost 2 bases, and 1 base had no gene match. The CDR3 runs 15 residues. The CDR3 region is CASSLREGAKNIQYF. In DNA, the CDR3 is TGTGCCAGCAGCTTAAGGGAGGGAGCCAAAAACATTCAGTACTTC. The full variable domain, with the rest looked up from reference TRBV7-9 and TRBJ2-4, is DTGVSQNPRHKITKRGQNVTFRCDPISEHNRLYWYRQTLGQGPEFLTYFQNEAQLEKSRLLSDRFSAERPKGSFSTLEIQRTEQGDSAMYLCASSLREGAKNIQYFGAGTRLSVL.

This chain uses TRBV19 with TRBJ2-7, with 7 bases lining up with TRBD2. The J segment lost 1 base and the V segment lost 4 bases, leaving 10 bases of the junction unmatched. The CDR3 totals 16 residues. The germline V gene encodes CDR1 LNHDA and CDR2 SQIVND (reference sequence). In DNA form, the CDR3 reads TGTGCCAGTAGTACCGACGGGCGGGGGACTTCCTACGAGCAGTACTTC. This codes for CASSTDGRGTSYEQYF.

The chain links TRBV6-5 to TRBJ1-6; 10 positions agree with TRBD1. Germline V CDR1 and CDR2: MNHEY, SVGAGI. The CDR3 spans 16 residues. The junction had 4 bases not matched to a gene; V was cut back by 0 bases and J by 8 bases. In DNA form, the CDR3 reads TGTGCCAGCAGTTACTCGTCCGGGACAGGGGATTCACCCCTCCACTTT. Translating gives CASSYSSGTGDSPLHF.

The CDR3: CASRGPIEQYF. The CDR3, as DNA: TGTGCCAGCAGGGGCCCTATCGAGCAGTACTTC. V is TRBV6-5 and J is TRBJ2-7; no firm D call. Germline CDR1 MNHEY, CDR2 SVGAGI. The length of the CDR3 is 11 residues. V was trimmed by 6 bases and J by 6 bases, leaving 9 bases between them.

This sequence joins TRBV7-2 and TRBJ1-2; D gene unclear. The V gene lost 5 bases and the J gene lost 0 bases, with 4 bases spanning the gap. CDR1 is SGHTA and CDR2 is FQGNSA in the germline V gene. This CDR3 is built from 12 residues. CDR3 sequence (DNA): TGTGCCAGCAGCCCAGCTAACTATGGCTACACCTTC. This codes for CASSPANYGYTF.

CDR3 in amino acids: CASSLEGQLVAYEQYF. The DNA of the CDR3 is TGTGCCAGCAGCTTGGAGGGACAGTTGGTAGCCTACGAGCAGTACTTC. This chain uses TRBV5-6 with TRBJ2-7, with 7 bases identical to TRBD1. This CDR3 has 16 residues. The J segment lost 2 bases and the V segment lost 0 bases, leaving 8 bases of the junction unmatched. The V gene's germline CDR1 is SGHDT and CDR2 YYEEEE.

The gene calls are TRBV9 and TRBJ2-5; D is uncertain. This CDR3 region has 14 residues. V shed 3 bases and J shed 1 base, with 10 bases lying between them. Germline CDR1 reads SGDLS; CDR2 reads YYNGEE. The CDR3 nucleotides read TGTGCCAGCAGCGCCACAGAGCCCCAAGAGACCCAGTACTTC. Its protein product is CASSATEPQETQYF.

The chain combines TRBV7-3 with TRBJ2-3, with TRBD1 matching over 9 bases. The length of the CDR3 is 17 residues. Germline trimming cut 6 bases from V and 3 bases from J; bases unmatched to any gene: 13. Germline CDR1 SGHTA, CDR2 FQGTGA. The CDR3 loop is CASSDEQGAVRTDTQYF. The CDR3 DNA reads TGTGCCAGCAGTGACGAACAGGGGGCGGTTAGGACAGATACGCAGTATTTT.

The chain carries TRBV2 and TRBJ2-2; 8 bases are shared with TRBD1. Unmatched junction bases numbered 19, after V lost 6 bases and J lost 7 bases. Per the germline V gene, CDR1 is SNHLY and CDR2 is FYNNEI. This CDR3 contains 18 residues. The CDR3 DNA reads as TGTGCCAGCAGAGCCCTTCGTAAAGGACAGGGCTCTTTCGGGGAGCTGTTTTTT. It encodes CASRALRKGQGSFGELFF. The full variable domain, with the rest looked up from reference TRBV2 and TRBJ2-2, is EPEVTQTPSHQVTQMGQEVILRCVPISNHLYFYWYRQILGQKVEFLVSFYNNEISEKSEIFDDQFSVERPDGSNFTLKIRSTKLEDSAMYFCASRALRKGQGSFGELFFGEGSRLTVL.

The V and J genes are TRBV27 and TRBJ2-5; a possible D gene is TRBD1 (5 bases). Germline CDR1 MNHEY, CDR2 SMNVEV (reference sequence). This CDR3 region has 13 residues. V dropped 5 bases and J dropped 2 bases, with 9 bases sitting between them. In DNA form, the CDR3 reads TGTGCCAGCAGTCTTCAGGGACAAGAGACCCAGTACTTC. This translates into CASSLQGQETQYF.

This chain connects TRBV27 to TRBJ2-7; 10 bases match TRBD2. The germline CDR1 and CDR2 sequences are MNHEY and SMNVEV (reference sequence). V trimming: 5 bases; J trimming: 4 bases; junction bases outside the gene matches: 5. The CDR3 runs 14 residues. DNA for the CDR3: TGTGCCAGCAGTCCCCGGACTAGCGGTTACGAGCAGTACTTC. Protein: CASSPRTSGYEQYF.

V gene TRBV7-2 combines with J gene TRBJ2-7, with TRBD1 matching 9 bases. The CDR3 runs 18 residues. The germline gives CDR1 SGHTA, CDR2 FQGNSA. Trimming cost V 4 bases and J 4 bases; bases outside gene matches: 17. The CDR3 DNA is TGTGCCAGCAGCTCACAATACGGGACAGGGCCCGGAGGATACGAGCAGTACTTC. Encoded protein: CASSSQYGTGPGGYEQYF.

This chain connects TRBV6-5 to TRBJ2-1; TRBD2 matches at 10 bases. After removal of 4 bases from V and 6 bases from J, the junction contained 6 bases not matched to a gene. CDR1 and CDR2 (germline): MNHEY, SVGAGI. The CDR3 runs 15 residues. This CDR3 reads CASSFLAGEVNEQFF. The CDR3 bases are TGTGCCAGCAGTTTTCTAGCGGGGGAGGTCAATGAGCAGTTCTTC.

The J gene is TRBJ2-5, the V gene TRBV6-5; the match to TRBD1 covers 9 bases. J gave up 5 bases and V 0 bases, and 7 bases lay outside the gene matches. Germline CDR1 reads MNHEY; CDR2 reads SVGAGI. CDR3 length: 16 amino acids. The CDR3, as DNA: TGTGCCAGCAGTTACTCGGGACAGGGACGGATGGAGACCCAGTACTTC. Its protein product is CASSYSGQGRMETQYF.

This chain joins TRBV30 and TRBJ2-6, with 7 bases aligning to TRBD1. The CDR3 covers 14 residues. Unmatched junction bases numbered 5, after V lost 5 bases and J lost 4 bases. Germline V gene data show CDR1 as GTSNPN and CDR2 as SVGIG (reference sequence). CDR3 DNA: TGTGCCTGGGGACAGGCTCCCGGGGCCAACGTCCTGACTTTC. It encodes CAWGQAPGANVLTF.